The clone carrying this TCR beta chain came up many times. This sample stems from a study of tumor-infiltrating lymphocytes in primary liver carcinoma. Trimming cost V 5 bases and J 6 bases, with 14 bases left between them. This CDR3 is 14 amino acids long. CDR1 is SGHVS, CDR2 FQNEAQ, per germline. RNA was extracted from whole blood without cell sorting, alongside germline DNA. TCR beta cDNA came from about 450 ng total RNA, primed with a constant-region primer. Nested multiplex PCR, run for three rounds with slightly modified ARM-PCR, yielded TCR beta libraries. In the first two PCR rounds, TRBV1-TRBV30 forward primers were paired with a C-beta reverse primer, and each round lasted around 10 cycles. A single record per CDR3 protein comes from TCRdb applying MiXCR to the multiplex PCR reads. The profile shows about 210,000 distinct CDR3 sequences, 65% of them singletons.

The V gene is TRBV7-8, the J gene TRBJ2-1; D perhaps matches TRBD1 (6 bases). Sequenced input: peripheral blood. The source is a woman in her sixties or seventies with primary liver carcinoma and hepatitis B virus infection. CDR3 sequence reads: CASSTRQVTNEQFF. Here the CDR3 DNA reads TGTGCCAGCAGCACACGACAGGTTACCAATGAGCAGTTCTTC.